This T cell receptor (beta chain) emerged from a study of shared clonotypes between healthy human individuals. Profiled with immunoSEQ multiplex PCR; TCRdb holds only in-frame clones, not every one. The table shows approximately 1.1 million clones, with 78% occurring only once. CD4+ cells yielded CD45RA+ naive and CD45RA-negative memory subsets. The specimen was memory CD4+ T cells from PBMCs. Subset specified: CD45RA-negative fraction. The sequence was collected from a man between 18 and 29 years old in good health. Some clones in this sample may be carry-over from other donors' samples.

The DNA of the CDR3 is TGTGCCAGCTCAACACAGGGTGCCAGGGTGTCGTACTTCTTC. This encodes CASSTQGARVSYFF. The chain carries TRBV18 and TRBJ2-1; weak D call: TRBD1 (6 bases). Trimming removed 5 bases at V and 16 bases at J, with 24 bases between. The CDR3 is 14 residues long. Germline values: CDR1 KGHSH, CDR2 LQKENI.